The 19 T cell receptor beta chains below were found in one sample sequenced in a study of STAT5B mutations in CD4+ large granular lymphocyte leukemia. The repertoire was sequenced with immunoSEQ multiplex PCR; TCRdb's copy has only in-frame clones and lacks some. The sample yields roughly 35,000 clones, approximately 71% seen once. The sequenced sample was CD4+ T cells from blood buffy coats. These receptors all come from a human donor in good health.

V usage is TRBV10-2 and J usage is TRBJ2-5, with TRBD2 identical over 13 bases. J gave up 5 bases and V 6 bases, and 3 bases lay outside the gene matches. CDR1 is WSHSY, CDR2 SAAADI, per germline. This CDR3 has 14 amino acids. Here the CDR3 DNA reads TGCGCCAGCAGGGGGACTAGCGGGGTGGAGACCCAGTACTTC. Encoded protein: CASRGTSGVETQYF.

By share of the sample, this clone is medium-sized. This CDR3 reads CASIYLGSGYTF. The DNA for the CDR3 is TGTGCCAGCATTTATTTGGGCAGTGGCTACACCTTC. This chain links TRBV2 with TRBJ1-2; D gene ambiguous. V was trimmed by 7 bases and J by 7 bases, leaving 13 bases between them. Germline V gene data show CDR1 as SNHLY and CDR2 as FYNNEI. The CDR3 covers 12 residues.

This CDR3 is CASSYSRQPSYEQYF. For the CDR3, the DNA is TGTGCCAGCAGTTACTCAAGACAGCCGTCCTACGAGCAGTACTTC. The chain has TRBV6-6 and TRBJ2-5; perhaps TRBD1 as D (5 bases). TRBJ2-7 matches the DNA end more closely, so the J call is doubtful. CDR3 size: 15 residues. The germline gives CDR1 MNHNY, CDR2 SVGAGI (reference sequence).

This clone was observed a handful of times. The chain has TRBV19 and TRBJ2-2; maybe TRBD2 (6 bases). The CDR3 is made up of 16 amino acids. V lost 3 bases, J lost 0 bases, and 11 bases lay in between. Looked up from germline, CDR1 is LNHDA and CDR2 is SQIVND (reference sequence). Here the CDR3 reads CASSIAPGANTGELFF. DNA of the CDR3: TGTGCCAGTAGTATCGCACCGGGGGCGAACACCGGGGAGCTGTTTTTT.

The rearrangement uses TRBV18 and TRBJ1-5; the match to TRBD1 covers 7 bases. Germline V gene data show CDR1 as KGHSH and CDR2 as LQKENI. The CDR3 runs to 16 residues. V shed 0 bases and J 0 bases; nucleotides not matched to a gene: 2. In DNA form, the CDR3 reads TGTGCCAGCTCACCACCGGGACAGAATAGCAATCAGCCCCAGCATTTT. Its protein is CASSPPGQNSNQPQHF.

The chain carries TRBV7-2 and TRBJ1-2, with D maybe TRBD1 (5 bases). V lost 1 base and J lost 1, with 10 bases in between. The V gene's germline CDR1 is SGHTA and CDR2 FQGNSA. The CDR3 contains 15 residues. CDR3 nucleotide sequence: TGTGCCAGCAGCTTAGGGGGGGGTTATAACTATGGCTACACCTTC. Translating it yields CASSLGGGYNYGYTF.

The genes are TRBV28 and TRBJ1-1; 11 nucleotides match TRBD1. The CDR3 loop spans 14 amino acids. V shed 2 bases and J 5 bases; nucleotides not matched to a gene: 1. Looked up from germline, CDR1 is MDHEN and CDR2 is SYDVKM. The CDR3 nucleotides are TGTGCCAGCAGTTTAGGGACAGGGGGAACTGAAGCTTTCTTT. It is translated as CASSLGTGGTEAFF.

The V call is TRBV7-9, the J call TRBJ2-7, with D unresolved. Germline assignment: CDR1 SEHNR and CDR2 FQNEAQ (reference sequence). The V end lost 1 base, the J end lost 2 bases, and 3 bases lay between the germline ends. This CDR3 is built from 12 residues. CDR3 residues: CASSLVPYEQYF. The CDR3 DNA is TGTGCCAGCAGCTTAGTCCCCTACGAGCAGTACTTC.

This clone was observed a handful of times. The CDR3 DNA reads TGCGCCAGCAGCCTCGGTTACCAAGCGGGAGATAGCAATCAGCCCCAGCATTTT. This codes for CASSLGYQAGDSNQPQHF. The rearrangement links TRBV4-1 to TRBJ1-5, with unresolved D. The CDR3 extends over 18 amino acids. V was pared by 4 bases and J by 0 bases, with 19 bases between. The V gene's germline CDR1 is MGHRA and CDR2 YSYEKL.

CDR3 DNA sequence: TGTGCCAGCAGCTTAGGAGGGGGACAGGGGGACAGCTATGGCTACACCTTC. It specifies CASSLGGGQGDSYGYTF. The chain recombines TRBV7-2 with TRBJ1-2, with TRBD1 matching 11 bases. Germline-derived CDR1 and CDR2 are SGHTA and FQGNSA. CDR3 length: 17 residues. V shed 1 base and J 4 bases; nucleotides not matched to a gene: 8.

This clone has only a few counts. This chain uses TRBV7-8 with TRBJ1-6, with unresolved D. This CDR3 is 13 amino acids long. V was pared by 7 bases and J by 10 bases, with 14 bases between. CDR1 SGHVS and CDR2 FQNEAQ come from the germline V gene. The CDR3 is CASTTAGYSPLHF. The CDR3 DNA follows: TGTGCCAGCACCACCGCCGGCTACTCACCCCTCCACTTT.

The CDR3 DNA follows: TGTGCCAGTAGTCTGCTGGGGCAGCTGTTTTTT. It encodes CASSLLGQLFF. This sequence joins TRBV19 and TRBJ2-2, with a tentative D call TRBD1 (5 bases). V lost 5 bases to trimming and J lost 12 bases, with 10 bases between them. Germline CDR1 is LNHDA and CDR2 is SQIVND (reference sequence). This CDR3 has 11 amino acids.

This clone was seen only once. This chain connects TRBV7-9 to TRBJ2-1; TRBD1 is a possible D gene (6 bases). Trimming pared 1 base from V and 14 bases from J, leaving 24 bases between. The V gene's germline CDR1 is SEHNR and CDR2 FQNEAQ (reference sequence). The CDR3 extends over 16 amino acids. The CDR3 DNA reads as TGTGCCAGCAGCTTAGGAGGGCTAGCTCCCGCCTCAGGGGAGTTCTTC. Translation gives CASSLGGLAPASGEFF.

This sequence joins TRBV19 and TRBJ1-2; D remains ambiguous. V shed 3 bases and J shed 7 bases, with 9 bases lying between them. The germline V gene has CDR1 LNHDA and CDR2 SQIVND (reference sequence). CDR3 length equals 12 residues. The CDR3 sequence is CASSIGVTGYTF. The CDR3 DNA sequence: TGTGCCAGTAGTATTGGCGTGACTGGCTACACCTTC.

This chain uses TRBV19 with TRBJ2-6; possible D gene TRBD1, 6 bases. Germline values: CDR1 LNHDA, CDR2 SQIVND (reference sequence). The CDR3 consists of 18 residues. The V gene lost 4 bases and the J gene lost 1 base, with 17 bases spanning the gap. The CDR3 region is CASSNGGRPLSGANVLTF. In DNA form, the CDR3 reads TGTGCCAGTAGTAATGGGGGCCGACCCCTATCTGGGGCCAACGTCCTGACTTTC.

The chain carries TRBV7-8 and TRBJ2-7, with TRBD2 matching over 12 bases. The V gene's germline CDR1 is SGHVS and CDR2 FQNEAQ. Trimming cost V 4 bases and J 3 bases; bases outside gene matches: 4. The CDR3 covers 15 residues. The CDR3 DNA reads as TGTGCCAGCAGCTCGCTAGCGGGGGGGCACTACGAGCAGTACTTC. Protein product: CASSSLAGGHYEQYF.

Here the CDR3 reads CASSQVGRGAPDTQYF. In DNA form, the CDR3 reads TGCGCCAGCAGCCAAGTGGGGCGGGGGGCTCCAGATACGCAGTATTTT. The chain has TRBV4-3 and TRBJ2-3; TRBD2 matches 8 bases. Germline V gene sequence: CDR1 LGHNA, CDR2 YSLEER. Trimming at V came to 1 base and at J to 4 bases, leaving 7 bases not matched to a gene. This CDR3 has 16 residues.

This clone was picked up a small number of times. The rearrangement links TRBV2 to TRBJ2-5; D not resolved. V was trimmed by 2 bases and J by 5 bases, leaving 12 bases between them. Germline V lookup: CDR1 SNHLY, CDR2 FYNNEI. The length of the CDR3 is 14 residues. The CDR3 DNA reads TGTGCCAGCAGTGAACGGGTTGAAGGCGAGACCCAGTACTTC. Protein product: CASSERVEGETQYF. The complete variable domain, with remaining parts taken from reference TRBV2 and TRBJ2-5, reads EPEVTQTPSHQVTQMGQEVILRCVPISNHLYFYWYRQILGQKVEFLVSFYNNEISEKSEIFDDQFSVERPDGSNFTLKIRSTKLEDSAMYFCASSERVEGETQYFGPGTRLLVL.

This clone was seen a single time. The rearrangement uses TRBV27 and TRBJ1-2; 10 bases are shared with TRBD1. J gave up 7 bases and V 5 bases, and 4 bases lay outside the gene matches. This CDR3 has 13 amino acids. Germline values: CDR1 MNHEY, CDR2 SMNVEV (reference sequence). DNA for the CDR3: TGTGCCAGCAGTCCGACAGGGGGCCCTGGCTACACCTTC. Protein sequence: CASSPTGGPGYTF.